The 27 T cell receptor beta chains presented below share a single source sample, sequenced in a study of CD8 T cells in ankylosing spondylitis. In TCRdb, the 5' RACE reads were re-called with MiXCR into one record per CDR3 protein. Among under 400,000 distinct CDR3 sequences, about 9.9% were seen once, and the ten largest hold 9.1%. Sequencing was done on a sample of blood, either unsorted or a sorted T cell fraction (not recorded which). The receptors were sampled from a female donor with ankylosing spondylitis or in good health (not recorded which).

There are many counts of this clonotype. The gene calls are TRBV5-1 and TRBJ1-2; TRBD1 matches 9 bases. The CDR3 has 16 amino acids. With 2 bases clipped from V and 3 bases from J, the junction kept 8 bases outside the gene matches. Germline V CDR1 and CDR2: SGHRS, YFSETQ. CDR3 sequence (DNA): TGCGCCAGCAGCTTTCAACCGGGACAGGGTCACTATGGCTACACCTTC. This sequence encodes CASSFQPGQGHYGYTF.

This clonotype has a count of ten or more. The CDR3 loop is CASTHSPAGAKNIQYF. CDR3 sequence (DNA): TGTGCCAGCACCCACAGCCCAGCGGGCGCCAAAAACATTCAGTACTTC. The V gene is TRBV12-3 or TRBV12-4, the J gene TRBJ2-4, with a tentative D call TRBD2 (6 bases). This CDR3 has 16 amino acids. Trimming removed 7 bases from V and 1 base from J, with 17 bases in between.

This clonotype was found a few times. This rearrangement joins TRBV20-1 to TRBJ2-5, with 14 bases matching TRBD2. V dropped 4 bases and J dropped 4; count of bases not matched to a gene: 11. The germline V gene encodes CDR1 DFQATT and CDR2 SNEGSKA (reference sequence). The CDR3 spans 17 residues. The CDR3 loop reads CSANPGGLAGVGETQYF. The CDR3 DNA follows: TGCAGTGCTAATCCTGGGGGACTAGCGGGAGTAGGAGAGACCCAGTACTTC.

This clonotype was recorded many times. CDR3 sequence: CASSLGHTINQPQHF. In DNA form, the CDR3 reads TGTGCCAGCAGTTTAGGGCACACAATTAATCAGCCCCAGCATTTT. The J gene is TRBJ1-5, the V gene TRBV12-3 or TRBV12-4; no clear D gene. This CDR3 is built from 15 residues. Trimming removed 1 base at V and 4 bases at J, with 11 bases between.

Note on this clonotype: This clone may be a read error of a much larger clone one base away. V and J are TRBV5-1 and TRBJ2-5; D perhaps matches TRBD1 (6 bases). The CDR3 extends over 14 amino acids. V was cut by 4 bases and J by 3 bases, with 13 bases left in between. Germline V gene data show CDR1 as SGHRS and CDR2 as YFSETQ. The CDR3 DNA sequence: TGCGCCAGCAGCCCTCTACAGGGCAAAGAGACCCAGTACTTC. This translates into CASSPLQGKETQYF.

This clonotype was seen at least ten times. This chain uses TRBV12-3 or TRBV12-4 with TRBJ2-2; D call uncertain. Trimming stripped 4 bases from V and 0 bases from J, with 9 bases between. The CDR3 totals 15 residues. In DNA form, the CDR3 reads TGTGCCAGCAGTTCCGGGCCCGCGAACACCGGGGAGCTGTTTTTT. It codes for CASSSGPANTGELFF.

The table lists this clonotype with many counts. This chain links TRBV20-1 with TRBJ2-2, with D possibly being TRBD1 (6 bases). From germline, CDR1 is DFQATT and CDR2 SNEGSKA (reference sequence). Trimming left V 2 bases short and J 3 bases short, with 13 bases between. CDR3 length: 15 residues. The CDR3 region has the DNA TGCAGTGCTAGAAGGAAGGGGGTTGACACCGGGGAGCTGTTTTTT. This translates into CSARRKGVDTGELFF.

Ten or more counts support this clonotype. V is TRBV12-3 or TRBV12-4 and J is TRBJ2-7; 9 bases fit TRBD2. This CDR3 has 17 amino acids. The V segment lost 5 bases and the J segment 2 bases; nucleotides outside the gene matches: 13. CDR3 nucleotide sequence: TGTGCCAGCAGTCCCCCGTTGGGTAGCGGGGGAGCCTACGAGCAGTACTTC. It is translated as CASSPPLGSGGAYEQYF.

As regards this clonotype: Here the CDR3 omits its conserved ending phenylalanine or tryptophan, so a read error is the likely source. The chain uses TRBV20-1 and TRBJ2-3; D might be TRBD2 (6 bases). CDR1 is DFQATT, CDR2 SNEGSKA, per germline (reference sequence). This CDR3 has 13 amino acids. V dropped 3 bases and J dropped 7 bases, with 14 bases sitting between them. As DNA, the CDR3 is TGCAGTGCTAGTTGGCAGCGGGTACATACGCAGTATTCT. Its protein is CSASWQRVHTQYS.

A remark on this clonotype: This may arise from a read error, as a much more abundant clone is one base away. The chain links TRBV10-3 to TRBJ2-1; D is unresolved. Germline values: CDR1 ENHRY, CDR2 SYGVKD. The CDR3 runs 13 residues. The CDR3 sequence: CAISELRYNERFF. CDR3 sequence (DNA): TGTGCCATCAGTGAACTTAGGTACAATGAGCGGTTCTTC.

This clonotype was observed at least ten times. This chain links TRBV29-1 with TRBJ2-2; D not resolved. The CDR3 totals 13 residues. Germline lookup yields CDR1 SQVTM and CDR2 ANQGSEA. The V gene lost 3 bases and the J gene lost 1 base, with 6 bases spanning the gap. CDR3 protein: CSVDPKNTGELFF. Here the CDR3 DNA reads TGCAGCGTTGATCCCAAGAACACCGGGGAGCTGTTTTTT.

In its sample, this clonotype was seen many times. The CDR3 here is CASSFGRGNNSPLHF. The CDR3 nucleotides read TGTGCCAGCAGTTTTGGAAGGGGAAATAATTCACCCCTCCACTTT. This chain connects TRBV28 to TRBJ1-6; TRBD1 might be the D (5 bases). V was pared by 3 bases and J by 5 bases, with 11 bases between. CDR1 is MDHEN and CDR2 is SYDVKM in the germline V gene. The CDR3 consists of 15 residues.

This clonotype appeared many times. The chain employs TRBV5-8 and TRBJ2-3, with a tentative D call TRBD2 (7 bases). Germline CDR1 SGHTS, CDR2 YDEGEE. The ends were cut back, 6 bases at V and 2 bases at J, with 13 bases in the middle. This CDR3 has 14 residues. CDR3: CASTKGGATDTQYF. The CDR3 nucleotides are TGTGCCAGCACCAAGGGGGGGGCCACAGATACGCAGTATTTT.

This clonotype appeared many times. The chain couples TRBV20-1 to TRBJ2-6, with 7 bases aligning to TRBD2. The CDR3 has 14 amino acids. CDR1 and CDR2 from the germline V gene are DFQATT and SNEGSKA (reference sequence). Trimming took 3 bases from V and 2 from J; bases not matched to a gene: 1. This CDR3 is CSARGGTGANVLTF. In DNA, the CDR3 is TGCAGTGCTAGGGGAGGGACTGGGGCCAACGTCCTGACTTTC.

Note on this clonotype: This sequence may be a read error, since a much larger clone differs from it by one base. The rearrangement joins TRBV28 to TRBJ1-2; weak D call: TRBD1 (5 bases). Germline CDR1 reads MDHEN; CDR2 reads SYDVKM. The CDR3 has 14 residues. The CDR3 sequence is CASSYGTQGSGDTF. As DNA, the CDR3 is TGTGCCAGCAGTTACGGGACCCAGGGTAGTGGCGACACCTTC.

This clonotype occurred many times. The V call is TRBV15, the J call TRBJ2-1; 14 nucleotides match TRBD2. The V and J ends lost 3 bases and 5 bases, in that order; junction bases with no gene match: 24. Looked up from germline, CDR1 is LNHNV and CDR2 is YYDKDF (reference sequence). There are 23 residues in the CDR3. The CDR3 reads CATSSLIGQQGLAGALRNNEQFF. CDR3 bases: TGTGCCACCAGCAGTCTTATAGGGCAGCAGGGACTAGCGGGAGCGCTTCGGAACAATGAGCAGTTCTTC.

This clonotype showed up many times. The chain employs TRBV24-1 and TRBJ2-7; D remains unclear. The CDR3 runs to 14 residues. V lost 3 bases, J lost 2 bases, and 10 bases lay in between. Germline V gene sequence: CDR1 KGHDR, CDR2 SFDVKD. CDR3 DNA sequence: TGTGCCACCAGTGATCCCAGGAGAACCTACGAGCAGTACTTC. Translated: CATSDPRRTYEQYF.

The J gene is TRBJ2-1, the V gene TRBV5-1; D possibly corresponds to TRBD2 (5 bases). V was cut by 4 bases and J by 3 bases, with 14 bases left in between. The CDR3 has 15 amino acids. Germline values: CDR1 SGHRS, CDR2 YFSETQ. For the CDR3, the DNA is TGCGCCAGCAGCCCGGAGGCTAGCCTCTACAATGAGCAGTTCTTC. This translates into CASSPEASLYNEQFF.

There are many counts of this clonotype. The chain is built from TRBV5-5 and TRBJ2-5; D tentatively fits TRBD1 or TRBD2 (6 bases each). The CDR3 length is 15 residues. Germline V gene data show CDR1 as SGHKS and CDR2 as YYEKEE (reference sequence). V lost 4 bases to trimming and J lost 7 bases, with 20 bases between them. CDR3 DNA sequence: TGTGCCAGCAGCCTTACAAGGGGGGAGCTAGGGACCCAGTACTTC. Translating it yields CASSLTRGELGTQYF.

The V call is TRBV7-3, the J call TRBJ2-7, with D possibly matching TRBD2 (6 bases). The V end was cut by 5 bases, the J end by 5 bases, with 19 bases between. Germline-derived CDR1 and CDR2 are SGHTA and FQGTGA. The CDR3 runs 15 residues. CDR3: CASSPEGTSVHEQYF. The CDR3 bases are TGTGCCAGCAGCCCAGAGGGGACTTCGGTCCACGAGCAGTACTTC.

This clonotype came up many times. The chain is built from TRBV28 and TRBJ1-5; D is unresolved. The CDR3 is 14 residues long. V was shortened by 8 bases and J by 2 bases, with 13 bases between the two germline ends. From germline, CDR1 is MDHEN and CDR2 SYDVKM. The CDR3 loop reads CASLEPGGNQPQHF. CDR3 in DNA: TGTGCCAGCCTAGAACCGGGAGGCAATCAGCCCCAGCATTTT.

This clonotype has at least ten counts. The J gene is TRBJ2-1, the V gene TRBV20-1; D gene unclear. CDR3 length: 12 residues. Germline CDR1 DFQATT, CDR2 SNEGSKA (reference sequence). Trimming stripped 3 bases from V and 8 bases from J, with 11 bases between. The CDR3, as DNA: TGCAGTGCTAGGGATATGCGCTATGAGCAGTTCTTC. Its translation is CSARDMRYEQFF.

In the case of this clonotype: One base away lies a much larger clone, so this may be a sequencing read error. The chain recombines TRBV4-3 with TRBJ2-1, with 15 bases matching TRBD2. From germline, CDR1 is LGHNA and CDR2 YSLEER. V lost 4 bases and J lost 12; bases outside the gene matches: 7. CDR3 size: 15 residues. The CDR3 nucleotides read TGCGCCAGCAGCCCGGGGACTAGCGGGAGGATGGTGCAGTTCTTC. Protein sequence: CASSPGTSGRMVQFF.

In its sample, this clonotype was seen many times. The chain has TRBV7-3 and TRBJ2-1, with TRBD1 as a possible D gene (5 bases). There are 14 residues in the CDR3. Germline loops: CDR1 SGHTA, CDR2 FQGTGA. V was cut by 1 base and J by 7 bases, with 11 bases left in between. CDR3 bases: TGTGCCAGCAGCTTAAACCCAGGGTTTAATGAGCAGTTCTTC. It encodes CASSLNPGFNEQFF.

This clonotype was counted at least ten times. The chain carries TRBV15 and TRBJ2-1, with D uncertain. Germline assignment: CDR1 LNHNV and CDR2 YYDKDF (reference sequence). Trimming removed 1 base from V and 5 bases from J, with 12 bases in between. The CDR3 covers 15 residues. As DNA, the CDR3 is TGTGCCACCAGCAGAGCGCCAACGACCGACAATGAGCAGTTCTTC. Protein product: CATSRAPTTDNEQFF.

V usage is TRBV5-1 and J usage is TRBJ1-4; D gene unclear. V lost 4 bases, J lost 7 bases, and 14 bases lay in between. CDR1 and CDR2 from the germline V gene are SGHRS and YFSETQ. CDR3 length equals 14 residues. This chain's CDR3 is CASSQDAAIEKLFF. The CDR3 DNA reads as TGCGCCAGCAGCCAGGACGCAGCTATTGAAAAACTGTTTTTT.

There are many counts of this clonotype. The chain has TRBV28 and TRBJ1-4; no reliable D call. Germline values: CDR1 MDHEN, CDR2 SYDVKM. V shed 6 bases and J shed 7 bases, with 9 bases lying between them. This CDR3 is 12 amino acids long. CDR3 sequence reads: CASSPAVEKLFF. The CDR3 nucleotides read TGTGCCAGCAGCCCGGCGGTTGAAAAACTGTTTTTT.